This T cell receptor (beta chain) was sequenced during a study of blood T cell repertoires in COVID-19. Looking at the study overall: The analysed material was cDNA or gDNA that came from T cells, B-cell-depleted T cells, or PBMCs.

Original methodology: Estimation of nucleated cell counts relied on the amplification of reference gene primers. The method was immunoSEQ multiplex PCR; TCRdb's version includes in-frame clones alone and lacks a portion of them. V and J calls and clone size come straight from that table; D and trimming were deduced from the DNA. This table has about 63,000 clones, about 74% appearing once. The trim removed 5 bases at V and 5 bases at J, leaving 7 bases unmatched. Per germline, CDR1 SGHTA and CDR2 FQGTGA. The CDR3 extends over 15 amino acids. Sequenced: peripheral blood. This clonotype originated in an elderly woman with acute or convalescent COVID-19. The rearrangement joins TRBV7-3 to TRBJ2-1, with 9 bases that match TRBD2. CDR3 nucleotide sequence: TGTGCCAGCAGCATCGGACTAGCGAGGGACAATGAGCAGTTCTTC. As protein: CASSIGLARDNEQFF.